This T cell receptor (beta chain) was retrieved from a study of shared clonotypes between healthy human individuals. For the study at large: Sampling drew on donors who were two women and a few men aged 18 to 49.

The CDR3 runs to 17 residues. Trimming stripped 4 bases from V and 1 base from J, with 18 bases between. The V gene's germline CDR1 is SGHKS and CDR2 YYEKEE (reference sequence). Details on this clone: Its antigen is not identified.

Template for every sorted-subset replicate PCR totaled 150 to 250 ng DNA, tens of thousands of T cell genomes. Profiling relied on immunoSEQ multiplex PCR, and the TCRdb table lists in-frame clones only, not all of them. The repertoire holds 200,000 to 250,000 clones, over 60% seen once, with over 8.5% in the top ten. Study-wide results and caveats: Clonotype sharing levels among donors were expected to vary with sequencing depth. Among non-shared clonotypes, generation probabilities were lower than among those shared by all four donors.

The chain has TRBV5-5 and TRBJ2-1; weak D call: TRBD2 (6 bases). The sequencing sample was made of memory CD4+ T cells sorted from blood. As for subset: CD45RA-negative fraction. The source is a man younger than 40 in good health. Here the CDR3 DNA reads TGTGCCAGCAGCCCTAACCCGGGTAGCGGATCCTACAATGAGCAGTTCTTC. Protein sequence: CASSPNPGSGSYNEQFF.